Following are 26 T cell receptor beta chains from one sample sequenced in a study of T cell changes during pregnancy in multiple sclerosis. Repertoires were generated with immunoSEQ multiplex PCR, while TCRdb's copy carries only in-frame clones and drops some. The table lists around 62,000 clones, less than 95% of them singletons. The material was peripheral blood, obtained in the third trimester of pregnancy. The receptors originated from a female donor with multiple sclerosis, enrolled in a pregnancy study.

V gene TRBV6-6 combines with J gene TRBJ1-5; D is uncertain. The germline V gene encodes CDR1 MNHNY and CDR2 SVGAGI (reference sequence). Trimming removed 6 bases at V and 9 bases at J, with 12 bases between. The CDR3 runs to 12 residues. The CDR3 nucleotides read TGTGCCAGCAGCAGAACGGGGTGGCCCCAGCATTTT. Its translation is CASSRTGWPQHF.

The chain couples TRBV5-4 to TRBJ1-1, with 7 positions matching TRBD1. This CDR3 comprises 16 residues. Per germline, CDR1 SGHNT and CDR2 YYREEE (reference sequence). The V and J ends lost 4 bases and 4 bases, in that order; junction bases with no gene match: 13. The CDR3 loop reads CASSPEPWTGSTEAFF. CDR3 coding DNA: TGTGCCAGCAGCCCCGAACCCTGGACAGGTAGCACTGAAGCTTTCTTT.

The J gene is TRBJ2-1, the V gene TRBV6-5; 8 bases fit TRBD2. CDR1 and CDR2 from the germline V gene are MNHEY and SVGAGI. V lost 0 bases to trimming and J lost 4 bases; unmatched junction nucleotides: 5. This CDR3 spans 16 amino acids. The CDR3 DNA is TGTGCCAGCAGTTACTCCCCCGGGGGGGGTTACAATGAGCAGTTCTTC. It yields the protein CASSYSPGGGYNEQFF.

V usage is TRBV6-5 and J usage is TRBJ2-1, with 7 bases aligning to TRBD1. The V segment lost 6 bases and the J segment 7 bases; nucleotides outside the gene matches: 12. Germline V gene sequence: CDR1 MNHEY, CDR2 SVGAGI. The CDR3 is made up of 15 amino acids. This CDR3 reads CASSQGQAAENEQFF. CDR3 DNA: TGTGCCAGCAGCCAAGGACAGGCCGCTGAAAATGAGCAGTTCTTC.

CDR3 DNA: TGTGCCAGCAGTGCAGAGACAGGGGGCTCTCCCTACGAGCAGTACTTC. Translated, it gives CASSAETGGSPYEQYF. The chain uses TRBV6-1 and TRBJ2-7; 10 nucleotides align to TRBD1. Germline CDR1 and CDR2: MNHNS and SASEGT. CDR3 length: 16 residues. With V trimmed by 4 bases and J by 2 bases, 8 bases remained unmatched.

Here the CDR3 reads CASSGRPGTDSGNTIYF. The CDR3 nucleotides are TGTGCCAGCAGCGGGCGCCCAGGGACAGACTCTGGAAACACCATATATTTT. The V and J genes are TRBV5-4 and TRBJ1-3; the match to TRBD1 covers 7 bases. There are 17 residues in the CDR3. Germline V lookup: CDR1 SGHNT, CDR2 YYREEE (reference sequence). J was trimmed by 0 bases and V by 4 bases; bases with no gene match: 10.

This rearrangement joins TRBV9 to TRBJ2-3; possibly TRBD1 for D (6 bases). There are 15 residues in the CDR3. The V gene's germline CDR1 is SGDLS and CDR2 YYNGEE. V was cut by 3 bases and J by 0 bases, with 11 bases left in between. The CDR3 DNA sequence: TGTGCCAGCAGCGGGGTGGGGGCTAGCACAGATACGCAGTATTTT. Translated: CASSGVGASTDTQYF.

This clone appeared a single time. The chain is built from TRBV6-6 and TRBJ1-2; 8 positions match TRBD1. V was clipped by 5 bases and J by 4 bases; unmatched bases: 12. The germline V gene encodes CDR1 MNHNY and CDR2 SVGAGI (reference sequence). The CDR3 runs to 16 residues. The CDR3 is CASSTRNTGGGYGYTF. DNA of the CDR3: TGTGCCAGCAGTACCCGAAATACAGGGGGAGGCTATGGCTACACCTTC.

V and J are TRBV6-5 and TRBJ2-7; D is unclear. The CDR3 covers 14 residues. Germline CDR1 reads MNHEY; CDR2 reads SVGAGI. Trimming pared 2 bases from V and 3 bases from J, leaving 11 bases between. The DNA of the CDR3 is TGTGCCAGCAGTTACGGCACGCCGATCTACGAGCAGTACTTC. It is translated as CASSYGTPIYEQYF.

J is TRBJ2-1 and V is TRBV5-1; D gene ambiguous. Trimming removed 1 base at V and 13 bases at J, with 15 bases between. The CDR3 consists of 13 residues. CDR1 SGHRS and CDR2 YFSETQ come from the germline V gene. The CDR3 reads CASSLPGTVSQFF. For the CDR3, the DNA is TGCGCCAGCAGCTTGCCCGGTACCGTGAGTCAGTTCTTC.

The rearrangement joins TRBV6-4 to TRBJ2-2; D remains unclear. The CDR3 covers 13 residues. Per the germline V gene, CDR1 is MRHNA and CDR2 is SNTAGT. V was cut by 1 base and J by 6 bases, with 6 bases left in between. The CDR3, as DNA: TGTGCCAGCAGTGACTGGCCAGCCGGGGAGCTGTTTTTT. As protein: CASSDWPAGELFF.

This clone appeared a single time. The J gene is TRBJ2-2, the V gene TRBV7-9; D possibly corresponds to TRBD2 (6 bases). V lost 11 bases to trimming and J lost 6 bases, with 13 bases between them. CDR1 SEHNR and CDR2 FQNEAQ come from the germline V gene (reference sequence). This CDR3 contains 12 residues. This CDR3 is CAWTIRAGELFF. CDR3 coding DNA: TGTGCCTGGACTATCCGCGCCGGGGAGCTGTTTTTT.

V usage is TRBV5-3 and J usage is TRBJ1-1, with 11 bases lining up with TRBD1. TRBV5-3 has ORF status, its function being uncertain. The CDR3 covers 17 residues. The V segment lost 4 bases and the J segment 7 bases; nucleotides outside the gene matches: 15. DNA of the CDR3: TGTGCCAGAAGCAACGTGGGACAGGGGGACCCCCATAATGAAGCTTTCTTT. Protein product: CARSNVGQGDPHNEAFF.

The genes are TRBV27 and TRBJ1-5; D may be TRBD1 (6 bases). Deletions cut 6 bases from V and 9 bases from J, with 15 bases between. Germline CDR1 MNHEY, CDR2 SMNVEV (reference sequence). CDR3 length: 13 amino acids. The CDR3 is CASSPGGVRPQHF. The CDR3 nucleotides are TGTGCCAGCAGCCCGGGGGGCGTGCGGCCCCAGCATTTT.

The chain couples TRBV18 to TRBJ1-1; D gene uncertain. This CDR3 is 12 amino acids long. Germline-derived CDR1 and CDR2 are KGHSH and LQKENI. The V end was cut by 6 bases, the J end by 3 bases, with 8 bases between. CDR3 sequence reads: CASSLEYTEAFF. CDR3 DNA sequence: TGTGCCAGCTCTCTGGAGTACACTGAAGCTTTCTTT. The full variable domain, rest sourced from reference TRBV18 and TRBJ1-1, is NAGVMQNPRHLVRRRGQEARLRCSPMKGHSHVYWYRQLPEEGLKFMVYLQKENIIDESGMPKERFSAEFPKEGPSILRIQQVVRGDSAAYFCASSLEYTEAFFGQGTRLTVV.

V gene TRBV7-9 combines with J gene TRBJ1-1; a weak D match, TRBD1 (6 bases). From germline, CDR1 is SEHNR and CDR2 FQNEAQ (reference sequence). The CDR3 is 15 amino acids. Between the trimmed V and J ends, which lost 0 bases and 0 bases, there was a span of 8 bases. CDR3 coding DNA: TGTGCCAGCAGCTTAGCGCAGGGGATGAACACTGAAGCTTTCTTT. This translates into CASSLAQGMNTEAFF.

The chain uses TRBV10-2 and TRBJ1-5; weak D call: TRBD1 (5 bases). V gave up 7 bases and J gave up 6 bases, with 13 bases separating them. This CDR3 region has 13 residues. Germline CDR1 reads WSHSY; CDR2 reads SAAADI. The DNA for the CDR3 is TGCGCCAGCACCGGACAATACATTCAGCCCCAGCATTTT. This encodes CASTGQYIQPQHF.

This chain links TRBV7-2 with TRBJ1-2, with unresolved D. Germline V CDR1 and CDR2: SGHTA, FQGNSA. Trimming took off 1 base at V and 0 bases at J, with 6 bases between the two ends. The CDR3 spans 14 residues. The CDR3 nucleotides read TGTGCCAGCAGCTTAGTGGGAGCTAACTATGGCTACACCTTC. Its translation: CASSLVGANYGYTF. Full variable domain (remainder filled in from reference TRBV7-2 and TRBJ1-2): GAGVSQSPSNKVTEKGKDVELRCDPISGHTALYWYRQSLGQGLEFLIYFQGNSAPDKSGLPSDRFSAERTGGSVSTLTIQRTQQEDSAVYLCASSLVGANYGYTFGSGTRLTVV.

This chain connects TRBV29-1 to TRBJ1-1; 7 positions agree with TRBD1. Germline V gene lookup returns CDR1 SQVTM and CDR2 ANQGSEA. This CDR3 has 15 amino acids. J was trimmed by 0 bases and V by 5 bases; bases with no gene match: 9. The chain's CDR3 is CSVSGTDELNTEAFF. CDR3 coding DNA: TGCAGCGTTTCAGGGACAGATGAATTGAACACTGAAGCTTTCTTT.

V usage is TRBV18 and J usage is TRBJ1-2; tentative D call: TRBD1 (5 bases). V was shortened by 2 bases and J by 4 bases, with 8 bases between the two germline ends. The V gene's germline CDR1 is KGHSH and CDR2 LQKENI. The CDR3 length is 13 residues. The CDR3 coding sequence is TGTGCCAGCTCACCAGACGGGGGCTATGGCTACACCTTC. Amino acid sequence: CASSPDGGYGYTF.

CDR3 coding DNA: TGTGCCAGCAGTGACGGGGGGGCCGTAGCCCCAGATACGCAGTATTTT. Amino acids: CASSDGGAVAPDTQYF. The chain uses TRBV6-1 and TRBJ2-3, with 8 bases matching TRBD2. CDR1 and CDR2 (germline): MNHNS, SASEGT. CDR3 length: 16 amino acids. J gave up 4 bases and V 3 bases, and 9 bases lay outside the gene matches.

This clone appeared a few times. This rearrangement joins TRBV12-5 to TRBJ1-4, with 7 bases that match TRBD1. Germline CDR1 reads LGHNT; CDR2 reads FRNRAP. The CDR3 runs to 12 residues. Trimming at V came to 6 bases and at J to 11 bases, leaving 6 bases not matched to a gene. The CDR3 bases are TGTGCTAGTGGACTACAGGGGTTGAAACTGTTTTTT. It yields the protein CASGLQGLKLFF. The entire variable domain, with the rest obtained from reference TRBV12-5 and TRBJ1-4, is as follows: DARVTQTPRHKVTEMGQEVTMRCQPILGHNTVFWYRQTMMQGLELLAYFRNRAPLDDSGMPKDRFSAEMPDATLATLKIQPSEPRDSAVYFCASGLQGLKLFFGSGTQLSVL.

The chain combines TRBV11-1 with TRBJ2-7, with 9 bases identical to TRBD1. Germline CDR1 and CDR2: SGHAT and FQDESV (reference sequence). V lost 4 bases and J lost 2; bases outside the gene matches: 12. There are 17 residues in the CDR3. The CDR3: CASSWGDRASTTYEQYF. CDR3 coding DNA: TGTGCCAGCAGCTGGGGGGACAGGGCTTCTACCACCTACGAGCAGTACTTC.

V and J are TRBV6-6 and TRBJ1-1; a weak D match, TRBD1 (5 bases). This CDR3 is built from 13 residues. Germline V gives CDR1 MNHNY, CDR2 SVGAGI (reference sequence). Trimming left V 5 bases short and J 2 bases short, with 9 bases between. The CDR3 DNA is TGTGCCAGCAGTGGTCAGGGCAACACTGAAGCTTTCTTT. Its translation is CASSGQGNTEAFF.

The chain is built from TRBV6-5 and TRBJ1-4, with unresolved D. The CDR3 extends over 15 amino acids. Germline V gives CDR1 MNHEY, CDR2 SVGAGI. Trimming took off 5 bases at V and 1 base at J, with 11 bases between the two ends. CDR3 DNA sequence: TGTGCCAGCAGTCCTGGCCTCGAAACTAATGAAAAACTGTTTTTT. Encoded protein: CASSPGLETNEKLFF.

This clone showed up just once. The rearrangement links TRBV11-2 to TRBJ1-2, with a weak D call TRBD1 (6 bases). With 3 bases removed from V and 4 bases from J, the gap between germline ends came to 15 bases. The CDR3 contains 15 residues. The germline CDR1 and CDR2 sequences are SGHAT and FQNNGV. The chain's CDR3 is CASSFAPGQIYGYTF. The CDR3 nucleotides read TGTGCCAGCAGCTTTGCTCCGGGACAAATCTATGGCTACACCTTC.